This TCR beta chain was identified during a study of cytomegalovirus exposure and HLA in healthy donors. About the study: A data release that came early held 80 million to 95 million unique TCRs from HLA-typed donors. Study-wide findings and caveats: What was likely a sequencing artifact was a cluster of highly shared sequence variants. It has been reported that TCR beta sequences accurately predicted the HLA-A and HLA-B alleles of most subjects. Follow-up analysis found HLA locus-dependent TCR association rates, highest for DRB1 and lowest for HLA-C.

On this clone: Its specificity is unknown.

The PCR was carried out with 60 Vbeta primers and 13 Jbeta primers. Generated by immunoSEQ multiplex PCR, the TCRdb table keeps only in-frame clones and is missing some. Of 65,000 to 70,000 clones in the sample, just over 75% were seen once. Trimming removed 2 bases from V and 8 bases from J; junction bases left unmatched: 7. This CDR3 contains 13 residues. From germline, CDR1 is GTSNPN and CDR2 SVGIG (reference sequence). The source material was PBMCs. The clonotype comes from a man in his fifties or sixties in good health and CMV-seronegative. V usage is TRBV30 and J usage is TRBJ1-2; TRBD1 agrees at 8 bases. The CDR3 protein is CAWSPNRGRGYTF. The CDR3 DNA sequence: TGTGCCTGGAGTCCCAACAGGGGGAGAGGCTACACCTTC.